What follows is one T cell receptor beta chain and its context. Its target is unknown. Germline CDR1 is SGHAT and CDR2 is FQNNGV. V was trimmed by 6 bases and J by 4 bases, leaving 9 bases between them. This CDR3 has 12 amino acids. As every portion of the isolated RNA was reverse transcribed, the sequencing read expressed TCRB transcripts. Approximately 3.5 million reads per sample on average were obtained from naive, central memory and regulatory T cell samples. Profiled with immunoSEQ multiplex PCR; TCRdb holds only in-frame clones, not every one. The sample contains roughly 300,000 clones, approximately 10% of which appear only once. Averaging about 0.12 L, one heparinised blood draw came from each individual donor. Purity exceeded 98% in all sorted populations. This sample was taken from a study of beta chain features in type 1 diabetes. The study's findings and limits: Within each of all four CD4+ subsets, Type 1 diabetes patients had TCRB CDR3s that were moderately but significantly shorter. Reduced insertions and increased deletions marked VDJ junctions in type 1 diabetes patients.

This sequence joins TRBV11-2 and TRBJ2-5; no clear D. Source material: central memory CD4+ T cells from blood. The sequence was obtained from a man aged 25-40 years with type 1 diabetes. Here the CDR3 reads CASSFSPETQYF. In nucleotides, the CDR3 is TGTGCCAGCAGTTTTTCACCAGAGACCCAGTACTTC.